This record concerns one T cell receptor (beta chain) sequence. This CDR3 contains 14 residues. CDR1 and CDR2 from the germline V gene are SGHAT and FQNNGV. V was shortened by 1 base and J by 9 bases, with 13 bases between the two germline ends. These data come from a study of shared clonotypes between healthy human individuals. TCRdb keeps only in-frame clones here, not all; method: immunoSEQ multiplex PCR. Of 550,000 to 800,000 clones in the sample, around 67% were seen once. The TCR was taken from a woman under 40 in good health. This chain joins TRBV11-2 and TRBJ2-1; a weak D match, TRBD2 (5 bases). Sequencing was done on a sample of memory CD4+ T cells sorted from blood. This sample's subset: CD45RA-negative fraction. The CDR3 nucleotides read TGTGCCAGCAGCTTAGCTCCGGGGTATGGTGAGCAGTTCTTC. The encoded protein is CASSLAPGYGEQFF.